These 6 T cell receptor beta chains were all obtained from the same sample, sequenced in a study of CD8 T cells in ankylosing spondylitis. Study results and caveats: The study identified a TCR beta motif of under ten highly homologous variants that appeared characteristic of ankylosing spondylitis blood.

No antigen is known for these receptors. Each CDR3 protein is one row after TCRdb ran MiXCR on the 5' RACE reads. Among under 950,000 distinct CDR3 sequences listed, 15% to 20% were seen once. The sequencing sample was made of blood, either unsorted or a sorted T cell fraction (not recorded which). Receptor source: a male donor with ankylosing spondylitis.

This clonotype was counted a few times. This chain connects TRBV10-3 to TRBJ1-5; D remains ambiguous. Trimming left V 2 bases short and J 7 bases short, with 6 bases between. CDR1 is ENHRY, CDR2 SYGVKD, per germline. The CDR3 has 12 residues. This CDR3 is CAISEPGQPQHF. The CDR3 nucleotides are TGTGCCATCAGTGAGCCCGGGCAGCCCCAGCATTTT.

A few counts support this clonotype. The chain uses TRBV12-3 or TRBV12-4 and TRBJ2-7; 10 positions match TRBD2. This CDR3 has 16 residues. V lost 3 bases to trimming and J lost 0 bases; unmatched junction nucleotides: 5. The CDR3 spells CASSLSSGGFSYEQYF. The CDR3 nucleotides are TGTGCCAGCAGTTTGTCTAGCGGGGGCTTCTCCTACGAGCAGTACTTC.

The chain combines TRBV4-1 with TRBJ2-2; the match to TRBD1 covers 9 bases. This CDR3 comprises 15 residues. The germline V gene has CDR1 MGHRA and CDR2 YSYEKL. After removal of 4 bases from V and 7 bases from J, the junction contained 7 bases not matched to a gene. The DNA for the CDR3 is TGCGCCAGCAGCCGGCCGGGACAGGGTAGCGGGGAGCTGTTTTTT. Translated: CASSRPGQGSGELFF.

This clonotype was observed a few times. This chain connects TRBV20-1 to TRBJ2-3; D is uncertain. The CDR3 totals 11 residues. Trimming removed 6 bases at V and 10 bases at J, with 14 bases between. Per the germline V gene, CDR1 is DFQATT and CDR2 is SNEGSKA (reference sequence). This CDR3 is CSASLVPSQYF. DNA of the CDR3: TGCAGTGCCAGCTTAGTACCCTCGCAGTATTTT.

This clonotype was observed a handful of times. Here the CDR3 DNA reads TGTGCCAGCAGTTTATTCTCCCATCCGGATACGCAGTATTTT. Translating it yields CASSLFSHPDTQYF. The chain uses TRBV12-3 or TRBV12-4 and TRBJ2-3; D remains ambiguous. The V end lost 2 bases, the J end lost 6 bases, and 12 bases lay between the germline ends. The CDR3 has 14 amino acids.

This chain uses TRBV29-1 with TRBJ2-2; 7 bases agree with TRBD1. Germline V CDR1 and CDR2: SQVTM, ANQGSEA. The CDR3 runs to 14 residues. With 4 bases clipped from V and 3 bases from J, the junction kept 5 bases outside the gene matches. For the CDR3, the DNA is TGCAGCGTTGGGACAGGTTCTTACACCGGGGAGCTGTTTTTT. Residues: CSVGTGSYTGELFF.